This TCR beta chain derives from a study of beta chain features in type 1 diabetes. Whole-study findings and limits: Possibly, sequencing cDNA over-represented cells that had high TCR expression levels. Moderate but significant shortening of TCRB CDR3s was recorded in all four CD4+ subsets from Type 1 diabetes patients.

This clone was observed many times. Its antigen is undetermined. The entirety of the isolated RNA underwent reverse transcription, so expressed TCRB transcripts were sequenced. This table comes from immunoSEQ multiplex PCR, and its TCRdb copy is limited to in-frame clones, with some not included. This repertoire shows 130,000 or so clones, roughly 17% found once; its top ten account for 2% to 3%. The V gene's germline CDR1 is SGHDN and CDR2 FVKESK. The CDR3 totals 13 residues. Trimming took 0 bases from V and 8 from J, leaving 5 bases between them. The chain is built from TRBV14 and TRBJ1-6, with D unresolved. The specimen sequenced was central memory CD4+ T cells from blood. The sequence was obtained from a man aged 30 to 39 with type 1 diabetes. The CDR3 sequence is CASSQDEDSPLHF. DNA for the CDR3: TGTGCCAGCAGCCAAGATGAGGATTCACCCCTCCACTTT. Variable domain in full (rest from reference TRBV14 and TRBJ1-6): EAGVTQFPSHSVIEKGQTVTLRCDPISGHDNLYWYRRVMGKEIKFLLHFVKESKQDESGMPNNRFLAERTGGTYSTLKVQPAELEDSGVYFCASSQDEDSPLHFGNGTRLTVT.